This entry describes one TCR beta chain. Its antigen is as yet unknown. The data belong to a study of graft-versus-host responses after intestinal transplantation. Background on the study: Every recipient had anti-thymocyte globulin induction and roughly 3 years of tacrolimus plus steroids. Findings of the study overall: Recipient marrow contained GvH clones, some of which appeared first in ileum or blood.

Profiling relied on immunoSEQ multiplex PCR, and the TCRdb table lists in-frame clones only, not all of them. The sample yields 40,000 to 45,000 clones, roughly 95% seen once. The length of the CDR3 is 16 residues. Trimming stripped 0 bases from V and 5 bases from J, with 17 bases between. The V gene's germline CDR1 is LGHNA and CDR2 YSLEER. This sequence was found in a human donor who was the organ donor for an intestinal transplant. This rearrangement joins TRBV4-3 to TRBJ2-7, with D possibly matching TRBD2 (6 bases). The input for sequencing was unstimulated CD8+ T cells sorted from spleen or lymph node cells, taken before transplant. CDR3 region: CASSQDAGRGSHEQYF. The DNA of the CDR3 is TGCGCCAGCAGCCAAGATGCAGGTCGGGGGTCCCACGAGCAGTACTTC.